The TCR beta chain under discussion was sequenced for a study of T cells after yellow fever vaccination. TCRdb redid the calling of the 5' RACE reads with MiXCR, one entry per CDR3 protein. Of approximately 510,000 distinct CDR3 sequences detected, around a fifth appear once; the ten largest clones hold around 16%. This CDR3 contains 12 residues. The ends were cut back, 6 bases at V and 7 bases at J, with 12 bases in the middle. The chain links TRBV12-3 or TRBV12-4 to TRBJ2-5; D remains ambiguous. The receptor comes from a man aged 18 to 29 who received the YFV17D yellow fever vaccine. The sample in question was PBMCs, obtained approximately 22 days after the first yellow fever vaccination. CDR3 sequence reads: CASRNPGGTQYF. CDR3 sequence (DNA): TGTGCCAGCAGGAATCCCGGTGGGACCCAGTACTTC.